This paragraph reports one T cell receptor (beta chain). The data were obtained in a study of T-cell memory formation after mild COVID-19. 5'RACE with constant-segment primers built TCRalpha and TCRbeta cDNA libraries with UMIs. One entry per CDR3 protein results from TCRdb running MiXCR on the 5' RACE reads. The profile shows 280,000 or so distinct CDR3 sequences, roughly 8.2% of them singletons. CDR1 KGHSH and CDR2 LQKENI come from the germline V gene. V was clipped by 4 bases and J by 3 bases, with 12 bases between them. This CDR3 contains 15 residues. The source is a young man who had mild COVID-19 (a few samples of this study predate the infection). Cell type and time point are not known. The chain employs TRBV18 and TRBJ1-4; D remains ambiguous. The sequenced sample consisted of PBMCs or a T cell subset sorted from them (not recorded which). CDR3 residues: CASSRGVPANEKLFF. CDR3 DNA sequence: TGTGCCAGCTCACGAGGTGTACCGGCTAATGAAAAACTGTTTTTT.